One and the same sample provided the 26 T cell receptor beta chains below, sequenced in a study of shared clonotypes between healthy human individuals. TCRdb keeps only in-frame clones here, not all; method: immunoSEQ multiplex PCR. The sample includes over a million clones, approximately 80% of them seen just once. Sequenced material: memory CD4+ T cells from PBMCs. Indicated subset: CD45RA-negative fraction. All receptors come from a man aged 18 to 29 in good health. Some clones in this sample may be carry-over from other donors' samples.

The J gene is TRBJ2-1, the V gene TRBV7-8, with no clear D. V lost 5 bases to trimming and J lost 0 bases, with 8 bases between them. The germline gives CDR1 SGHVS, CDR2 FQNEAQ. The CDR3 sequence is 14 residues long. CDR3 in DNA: TGTGCCAGCAGCCCCTTGCTCTCCTACAATGAGCAGTTCTTC. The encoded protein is CASSPLLSYNEQFF.

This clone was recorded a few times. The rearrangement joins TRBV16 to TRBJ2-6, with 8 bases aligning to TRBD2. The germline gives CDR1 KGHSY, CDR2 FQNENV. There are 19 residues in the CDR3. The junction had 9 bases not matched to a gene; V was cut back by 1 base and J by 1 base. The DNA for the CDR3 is TGTGCCAGCAGCCAATACGGGGGGGCGGACCCTTCTGGGGCCAACGTCCTGACTTTC. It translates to CASSQYGGADPSGANVLTF.

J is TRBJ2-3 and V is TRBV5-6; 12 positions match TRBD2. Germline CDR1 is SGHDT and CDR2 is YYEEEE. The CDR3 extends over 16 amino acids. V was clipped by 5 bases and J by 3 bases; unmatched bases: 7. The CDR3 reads CASSSSGRARTDTQYF. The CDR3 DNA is TGTGCCAGCAGTTCTAGCGGGAGGGCTCGAACAGATACGCAGTATTTT.

The CDR3 region is CASSFRGLGEKLFF. Written as DNA, the CDR3 is TGTGCCAGCAGCTTTCGGGGGCTTGGGGAAAAACTGTTTTTT. This chain uses TRBV5-6 with TRBJ1-4, with D possibly TRBD1 on 6 matching bases. Germline values: CDR1 SGHDT, CDR2 YYEEEE. This CDR3 spans 14 amino acids. Trimming shortened V by 2 bases and J by 8 bases, and 13 bases separated the two germline ends.

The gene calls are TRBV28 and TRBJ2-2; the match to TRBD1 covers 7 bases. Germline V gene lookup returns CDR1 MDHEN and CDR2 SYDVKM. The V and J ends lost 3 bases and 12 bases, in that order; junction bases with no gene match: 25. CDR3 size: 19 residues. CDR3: CASSLDRWGEGDTGSKLFF. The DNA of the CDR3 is TGTGCCAGCAGTTTGGACAGGTGGGGAGAGGGGGACACCGGGTCGAAGCTGTTTTTT.

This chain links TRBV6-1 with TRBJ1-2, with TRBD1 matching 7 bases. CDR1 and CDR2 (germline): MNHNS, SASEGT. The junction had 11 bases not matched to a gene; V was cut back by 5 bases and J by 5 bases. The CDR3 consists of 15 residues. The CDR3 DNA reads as TGTGCCAGCAGTCGCCTCCCGGACAGGACTTATGGCTACACCTTC. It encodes CASSRLPDRTYGYTF.

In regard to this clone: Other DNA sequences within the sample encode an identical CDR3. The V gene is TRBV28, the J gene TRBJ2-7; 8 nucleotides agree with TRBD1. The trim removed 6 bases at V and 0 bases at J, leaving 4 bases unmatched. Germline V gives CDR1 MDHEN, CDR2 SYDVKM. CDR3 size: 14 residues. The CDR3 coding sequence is TGTGCCAGCAGGCGGACAGGGCGCTCCTACGAGCAGTACTTC. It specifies CASRRTGRSYEQYF.

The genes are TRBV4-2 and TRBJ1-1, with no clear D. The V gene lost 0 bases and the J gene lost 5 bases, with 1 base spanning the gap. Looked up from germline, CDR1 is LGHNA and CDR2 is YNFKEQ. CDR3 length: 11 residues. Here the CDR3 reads CASSQDTEAFF. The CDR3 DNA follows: TGTGCCAGCAGCCAAGATACTGAAGCTTTCTTT.

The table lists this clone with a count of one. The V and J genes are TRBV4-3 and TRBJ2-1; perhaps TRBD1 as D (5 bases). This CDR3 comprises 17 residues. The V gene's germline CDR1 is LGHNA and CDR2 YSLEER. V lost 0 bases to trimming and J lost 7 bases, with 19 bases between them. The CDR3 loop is CASSQDPHGARGNEQFF. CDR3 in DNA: TGCGCCAGCAGCCAAGATCCCCATGGGGCGCGTGGTAATGAGCAGTTCTTC.

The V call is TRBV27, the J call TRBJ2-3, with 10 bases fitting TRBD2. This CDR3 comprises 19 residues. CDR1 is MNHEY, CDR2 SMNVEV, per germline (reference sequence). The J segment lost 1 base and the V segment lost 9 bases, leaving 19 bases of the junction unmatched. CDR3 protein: CASPIPPNLAGEGTDTQYF. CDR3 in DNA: TGTGCCAGTCCCATACCCCCCAACCTAGCGGGAGAGGGCACAGATACGCAGTATTTT.

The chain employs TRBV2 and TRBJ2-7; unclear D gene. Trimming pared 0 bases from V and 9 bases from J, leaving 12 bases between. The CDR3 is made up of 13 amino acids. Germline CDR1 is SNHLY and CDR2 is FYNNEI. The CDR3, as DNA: TGTGCCAGCAGTGAAGCGACCAGGCCCAGGCAGTACTTC. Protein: CASSEATRPRQYF.

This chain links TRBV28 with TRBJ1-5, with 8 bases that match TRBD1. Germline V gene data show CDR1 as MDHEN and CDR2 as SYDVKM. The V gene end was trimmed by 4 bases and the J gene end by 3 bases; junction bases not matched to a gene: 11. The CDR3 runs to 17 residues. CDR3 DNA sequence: TGTGCCAGCAGTTCGGCAGGGGGCCCGGGTGTCAATCAGCCCCAGCATTTT. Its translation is CASSSAGGPGVNQPQHF.

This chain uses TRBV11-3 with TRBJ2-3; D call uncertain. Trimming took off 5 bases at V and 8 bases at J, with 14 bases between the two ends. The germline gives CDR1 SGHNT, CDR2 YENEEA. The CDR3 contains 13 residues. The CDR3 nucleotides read TGTGCCAGCAGCCGCCTATTTGGGTCTACGCAGTATTTT. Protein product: CASSRLFGSTQYF. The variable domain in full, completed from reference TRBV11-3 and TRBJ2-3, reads EAGVVQSPRYKIIEKKQPVAFWCNPISGHNTLYWYLQNLGQGPELLIRYENEEAVDDSQLPKDRFSAERLKGVDSTLKIQPAELGDSAVYLCASSRLFGSTQYFGPGTRLTVL.

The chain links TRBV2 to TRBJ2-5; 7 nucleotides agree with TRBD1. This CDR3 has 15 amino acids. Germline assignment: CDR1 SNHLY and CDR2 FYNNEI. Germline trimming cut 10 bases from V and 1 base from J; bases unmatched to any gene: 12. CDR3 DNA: TGTGCCACCGGCGATCCGGGACAGCTCCAAGAGACCCAGTACTTC. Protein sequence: CATGDPGQLQETQYF.

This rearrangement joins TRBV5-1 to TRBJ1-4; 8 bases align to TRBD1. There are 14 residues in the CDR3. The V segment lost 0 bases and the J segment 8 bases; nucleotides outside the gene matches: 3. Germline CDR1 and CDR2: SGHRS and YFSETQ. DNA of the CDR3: TGCGCCAGCAGCTTGGACAGGGGGGAAGAAAAACTGTTTTTT. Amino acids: CASSLDRGEEKLFF.

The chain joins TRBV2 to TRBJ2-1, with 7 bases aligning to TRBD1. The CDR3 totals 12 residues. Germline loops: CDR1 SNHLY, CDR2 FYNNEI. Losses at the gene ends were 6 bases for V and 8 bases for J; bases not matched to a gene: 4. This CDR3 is CASRNRGDEQFF. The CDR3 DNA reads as TGTGCCAGCAGGAACAGGGGCGATGAGCAGTTCTTC.

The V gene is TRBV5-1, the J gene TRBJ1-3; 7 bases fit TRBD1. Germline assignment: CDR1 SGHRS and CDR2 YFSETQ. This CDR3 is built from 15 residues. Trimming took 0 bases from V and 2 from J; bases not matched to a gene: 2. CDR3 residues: CASSLDQGAGNTIYF. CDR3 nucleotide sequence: TGCGCCAGCAGCTTGGACCAGGGGGCTGGAAACACCATATATTTT.

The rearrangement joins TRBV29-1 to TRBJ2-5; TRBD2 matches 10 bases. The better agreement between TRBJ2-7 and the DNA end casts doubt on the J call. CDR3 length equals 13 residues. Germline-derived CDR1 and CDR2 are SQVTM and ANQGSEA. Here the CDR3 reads CSVDKRGGYEQYF. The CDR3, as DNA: TGCAGCGTTGACAAGCGGGGGGGCTACGAGCAGTACTTC.

CDR3 in DNA: TGTGCCAGCAGTACGGGCGCAGTGGCCTACGAGCAGTACTTC. It encodes CASSTGAVAYEQYF. The chain links TRBV27 to TRBJ2-7; no clear D. The CDR3 spans 14 residues. Between the trimmed V and J ends, which lost 5 bases and 2 bases, there was a span of 13 bases. Germline CDR1 MNHEY, CDR2 SMNVEV (reference sequence).

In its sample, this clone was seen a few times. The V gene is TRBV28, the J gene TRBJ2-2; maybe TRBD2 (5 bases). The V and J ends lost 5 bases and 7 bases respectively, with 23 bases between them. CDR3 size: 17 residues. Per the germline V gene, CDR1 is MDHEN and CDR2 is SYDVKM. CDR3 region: CASSRVGIARFIGELFF. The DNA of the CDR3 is TGTGCCAGCAGTAGGGTCGGGATAGCACGGTTTATCGGGGAGCTGTTTTTT.

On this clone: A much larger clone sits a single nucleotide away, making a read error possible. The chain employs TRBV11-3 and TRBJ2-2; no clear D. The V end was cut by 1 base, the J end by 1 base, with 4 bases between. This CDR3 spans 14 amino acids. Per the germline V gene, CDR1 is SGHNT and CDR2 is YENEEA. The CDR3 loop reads CASSLGRNTGELFF. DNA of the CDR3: TGTGCCAGCAGCTTAGGCAGGAACACCGGGGAGCTGTTTTTT.

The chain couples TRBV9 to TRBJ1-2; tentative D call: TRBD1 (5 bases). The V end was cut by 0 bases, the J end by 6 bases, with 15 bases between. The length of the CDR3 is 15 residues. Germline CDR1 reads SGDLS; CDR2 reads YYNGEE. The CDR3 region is CASSVEGRGRNGYTF. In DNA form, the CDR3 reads TGTGCCAGCAGCGTAGAAGGGCGGGGCCGGAATGGCTACACCTTC.

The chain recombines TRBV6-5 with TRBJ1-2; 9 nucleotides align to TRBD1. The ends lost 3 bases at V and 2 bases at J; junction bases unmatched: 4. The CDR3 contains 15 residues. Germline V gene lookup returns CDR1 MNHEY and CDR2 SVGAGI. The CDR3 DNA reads TGTGCCAGCAGTTATACAGGGGGCGGAAACTATGGCTACACCTTC. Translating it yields CASSYTGGGNYGYTF.

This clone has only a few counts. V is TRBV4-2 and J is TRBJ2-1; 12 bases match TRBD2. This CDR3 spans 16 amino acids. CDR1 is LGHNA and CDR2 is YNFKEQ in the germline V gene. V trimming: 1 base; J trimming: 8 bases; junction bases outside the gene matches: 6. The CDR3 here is CASSQALAGGPYEQFF. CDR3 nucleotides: TGTGCCAGCAGCCAAGCGCTAGCGGGAGGGCCGTATGAGCAGTTCTTC.

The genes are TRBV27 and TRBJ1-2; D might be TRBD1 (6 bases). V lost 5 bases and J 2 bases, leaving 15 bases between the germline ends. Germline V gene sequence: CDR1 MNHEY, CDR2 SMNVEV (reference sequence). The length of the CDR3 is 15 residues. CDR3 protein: CASSKTRRGNYGYTF. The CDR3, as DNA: TGTGCCAGCAGTAAAACTCGCAGGGGCAACTATGGCTACACCTTC.

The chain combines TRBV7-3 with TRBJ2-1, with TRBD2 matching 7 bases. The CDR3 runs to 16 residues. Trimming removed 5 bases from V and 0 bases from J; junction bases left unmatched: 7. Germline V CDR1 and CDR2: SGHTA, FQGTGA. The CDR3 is CASSLTSDSSYNEQFF. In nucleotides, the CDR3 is TGTGCCAGCAGCCTCACTAGCGACAGCTCCTACAATGAGCAGTTCTTC.